These T cell receptor beta chains were read from a single sample in a study of graft-versus-host responses after intestinal transplantation. The repertoire was sequenced with immunoSEQ multiplex PCR; TCRdb's copy has only in-frame clones and lacks some. The sample holds about 15,000 clones, 25% to 40% seen once. Source: alloreactive CD4+ T cells from a mixed lymphocyte reaction culture, taken before intestinal transplant. The receptor set was obtained from a human patient who received an intestinal transplant. Both conserved end residues are part of each CDR3.

v_call: TRBV6-6; j_call: TRBJ1-2; cdr3_aa: CASSYTNYGYTF
v_call: TRBV5-4; j_call: TRBJ1-2; cdr3_aa: CASTKGNSQRNYGYTF
v_call: TRBV30; j_call: TRBJ2-7; cdr3_aa: CAWSLGRFEQYF
v_call: TRBV4-2; j_call: TRBJ2-5; cdr3_aa: CASSQGQGANRGETQYF
v_call: TRBV5-1; j_call: TRBJ2-5; cdr3_aa: CASRSRAGYQETQYF
v_call: TRBV5-1; j_call: TRBJ2-5; cdr3_aa: CASSVGLAGEETQYF
v_call: TRBV7-9; j_call: TRBJ2-2; cdr3_aa: CASSLAGTNTGELFF
v_call: TRBV5-6; j_call: TRBJ2-4; cdr3_aa: CASSLTGGTLKNIQYF
v_call: TRBV30; j_call: TRBJ1-6; cdr3_aa: CAWPRRGGMLDSPLHF
v_call: TRBV7-9; j_call: TRBJ1-1; cdr3_aa: CASSLMGARGTEAFF
v_call: TRBV5-1; j_call: TRBJ2-3; cdr3_aa: CASSLGNLAVFGTDTQYF
v_call: TRBV19; j_call: TRBJ2-3; cdr3_aa: CASSINHPHTQYF
v_call: TRBV12-5; j_call: TRBJ2-4; cdr3_aa: CASGLPGQSAKNIQYF
v_call: TRBV5-6; j_call: TRBJ2-5; cdr3_aa: CASSRDSQETQYF
v_call: TRBV7-2; j_call: TRBJ2-5; cdr3_aa: CASRSTGTGYYERYF
v_call: TRBV11-2; j_call: TRBJ1-2; cdr3_aa: CASSLDRGQGAGGYTF
v_call: TRBV5-1; j_call: TRBJ2-7; cdr3_aa: CASSLGAGRASYEQYF
v_call: TRBV5-6; j_call: TRBJ1-6; cdr3_aa: CASREAGGSYNSPLHF
v_call: TRBV11-2; j_call: TRBJ1-1; cdr3_aa: CASSKERTGEAFF
v_call: TRBV6-5; j_call: TRBJ2-7; cdr3_aa: CASSVSQGIIYEQYF
v_call: TRBV5-1; j_call: TRBJ2-1; cdr3_aa: CASSLEGQPYNEQFF
v_call: TRBV25-1; j_call: TRBJ1-2; cdr3_aa: CASIGTDSNYGYTF
v_call: TRBV6-1; j_call: TRBJ2-7; cdr3_aa: CASSGWDRTYEQYF
v_call: TRBV29-1; j_call: TRBJ1-1; cdr3_aa: CSAAQGSRTEAFF
v_call: TRBV14; j_call: TRBJ1-1; cdr3_aa: CASSQFKGQGTEAFF
v_call: TRBV5-1; j_call: TRBJ2-1; cdr3_aa: CASSLGVSYNEQFF
v_call: TRBV11-3; j_call: TRBJ1-4; cdr3_aa: CASRNRDRGLLTNEKLFF
v_call: TRBV11-2; j_call: TRBJ1-1; cdr3_aa: CASSRGDRGRAFF
v_call: TRBV7-6; j_call: TRBJ2-5; cdr3_aa: CASSNWREIVTQYF
v_call: TRBV7-2; j_call: TRBJ2-7; cdr3_aa: CASSLGRAREQYF
v_call: TRBV4-1; j_call: TRBJ1-5; cdr3_aa: CASSQGSQRNQPQHF
v_call: TRBV30; j_call: TRBJ1-5; cdr3_aa: CAWSVDTNQPQHF
v_call: TRBV7-9; j_call: TRBJ1-1; cdr3_aa: CASSPSPGKGATEAFF
v_call: TRBV7-3; j_call: TRBJ1-1; cdr3_aa: CASSKDTYTEAFF
v_call: TRBV19; j_call: TRBJ1-1; cdr3_aa: CASSRGVFTEAFF
v_call: TRBV7-3; j_call: TRBJ2-5; cdr3_aa: CASSLNGRLQETQYF
v_call: TRBV6-5; j_call: TRBJ1-1; cdr3_aa: CASSYSPRANTEAFF
v_call: TRBV5-6; j_call: TRBJ1-2; cdr3_aa: CASSPRLRRVEGGYTF
v_call: TRBV6-6; j_call: TRBJ1-3; cdr3_aa: CASKSSGNTIYF
v_call: TRBV7-6; j_call: TRBJ1-1; cdr3_aa: CASSLGDWNQAFF
v_call: TRBV6-6; j_call: TRBJ2-5; cdr3_aa: CASSYRGETQYF
v_call: TRBV7-3; j_call: TRBJ1-1; cdr3_aa: CASSLMGQGRTEAFF
v_call: TRBV18; j_call: TRBJ2-5; cdr3_aa: CASSPGLAVGKETQYF
v_call: TRBV6-5; j_call: TRBJ1-2; cdr3_aa: CASSTTGYGYTF
v_call: TRBV5-1; j_call: TRBJ1-2; cdr3_aa: CASSLGGIDSTVYGYTF
v_call: TRBV6-1; j_call: TRBJ1-5; cdr3_aa: CASSEPGGGRRNQPQHF
v_call: TRBV28; j_call: TRBJ2-7; cdr3_aa: CASSLSPGSGYEQYF